This T cell receptor (beta chain) was captured in a study of PD-1 blockade in classical Hodgkin lymphoma. Concerning this clone: Its antigen remains unknown. The sample holds other DNA sequences that translate to the same CDR3.

CDR1 is MNHEY, CDR2 SMNVEV, per germline (reference sequence). The CDR3 runs to 14 residues. V shed 3 bases and J shed 0 bases, with 8 bases lying between them. Specified time point: cycle 4 day 1 (C4D1), after 6 weeks of nivolumab. All patients experienced relapse after autologous stem cell transplantation, and brentuximab vedotin exposure was variable. When best responses were assessed, they were complete response, partial response or progressive disease. Findings and caveats of the study: Those achieving complete response showed baseline diversity like newly diagnosed patients. The study reported lower baseline TCR diversity in newly diagnosed patients than in healthy donors.

Assay used: immunoSEQ multiplex PCR; TCRdb lists only in-frame clones, some missing. In the table there are tens of thousands of clones, about three quarters of which are singletons. The source of this sequence is a human donor with classical Hodgkin lymphoma. The sequences come from peripheral blood mononuclear cells (PBMCs), collected before the fourth cycle of nivolumab. V gene TRBV27 combines with J gene TRBJ1-1; D gene uncertain. Here the CDR3 DNA reads TGTGCCAGCAGTTTGAACGGGATGAACACTGAAGCTTTCTTT. Its protein is CASSLNGMNTEAFF.